One sample yielded the 20 T cell receptor beta chains listed below, sequenced in a study of T cell repertoires in cytomegalovirus infection. TCRdb re-called the reads through MiXCR, storing one row per CDR3 protein. The sample comprises 100,000 to 150,000 distinct CDR3 sequences, approximately 9.2% of which are singletons, and around a tenth rests with the top ten. Sequenced: PBMCs. Source of these receptors: a human donor in good health (CMV status not recorded). Some clones in this sample may be carry-over from other donors' samples.

This clonotype was detected ten times or more. The chain employs TRBV5-4 and TRBJ1-4, with TRBD1 matching over 7 bases. The CDR3 runs to 14 residues. The V and J ends lost 0 bases and 8 bases, in that order; junction bases with no gene match: 4. Looked up from germline, CDR1 is SGHNT and CDR2 is YYREEE (reference sequence). The CDR3 DNA sequence: TGTGCCAGCAGCTTGGACAGGGGAGACGAAAAACTGTTTTTT. Protein sequence: CASSLDRGDEKLFF.

This clonotype was seen only once. A single base separates this from a much larger clone, so it may be a read error. The chain carries TRBV6-5 and TRBJ2-4; tentative D call: TRBD1 (6 bases). CDR3 size: 14 residues. V was trimmed by 2 bases and J by 6 bases, leaving 11 bases between them. The germline V gene has CDR1 MNHEY and CDR2 SVGAGI. CDR3 protein: CASSYTGTRNIQYF. The DNA of the CDR3 is TGTGCCAGCAGTTACACCGGGACAAGAAACATTCAGTACTTC.

This clonotype came up many times. This sequence joins TRBV12-3 or TRBV12-4 and TRBJ2-7; TRBD1 matches at 9 bases. J lost 3 bases, V lost 4 bases, and 4 bases had no gene match. The length of the CDR3 is 14 residues. The CDR3 bases are TGTGCCAGCAGTTCCGGGACAGGGTACTACGAGCAGTACTTC. As protein: CASSSGTGYYEQYF.

This clonotype was seen repeatedly, ten times or more. The chain is built from TRBV29-1 and TRBJ2-1, with TRBD2 matching 9 bases. Trimming took 3 bases from V and 4 from J; bases not matched to a gene: 7. The germline V gene has CDR1 SQVTM and CDR2 ANQGSEA. CDR3 size: 15 residues. The DNA for the CDR3 is TGCAGCGTTGAGTTAGCGGGGGTAGCGTACAATGAGCAGTTCTTC. Amino acid sequence: CSVELAGVAYNEQFF.

The chain carries TRBV28 and TRBJ2-3, with D perhaps TRBD1 (6 bases). There are 14 residues in the CDR3. The germline CDR1 and CDR2 sequences are MDHEN and SYDVKM. The V and J ends lost 10 bases and 10 bases respectively, with 24 bases between them. The CDR3 loop reads CATSEGGLGMPQYF. In DNA form, the CDR3 reads TGTGCCACCTCGGAAGGGGGTCTTGGCATGCCGCAGTATTTT. The variable domain in full, completed from reference TRBV28 and TRBJ2-3, reads DVKVTQSSRYLVKRTGEKVFLECVQDMDHENMFWYRQDPGLGLRLIYFSYDVKMKEKGDIPEGYSVSREKKERFSLILESASTNQTSMYLCATSEGGLGMPQYFGPGTRLTVL.

This clonotype was found many times. The chain joins TRBV7-3 to TRBJ2-3, with 8 positions matching TRBD2. This CDR3 spans 16 amino acids. CDR1 and CDR2 (germline): SGHTA, FQGTGA. V shed 4 bases and J 3 bases; nucleotides not matched to a gene: 9. The CDR3 protein is CASSSWGSGATDTQYF. CDR3 coding DNA: TGTGCCAGCAGCTCCTGGGGTAGCGGGGCAACAGATACGCAGTATTTT.

This clonotype was detected many times. The chain employs TRBV5-1 and TRBJ2-2; no clear D gene. Germline V gene sequence: CDR1 SGHRS, CDR2 YFSETQ. V lost 4 bases, J lost 7 bases, and 8 bases lay in between. The CDR3 has 12 residues. The CDR3 nucleotides read TGCGCCAGCAGCCAAGATTTCGGGGAGCTGTTTTTT. It encodes CASSQDFGELFF.

V usage is TRBV5-1 and J usage is TRBJ2-2; D tentatively fits TRBD1 or TRBD2 (6 bases each). The CDR3 spans 16 residues. Germline-derived CDR1 and CDR2 are SGHRS and YFSETQ. Trimming shortened V by 4 bases and J by 5 bases, and 18 bases separated the two germline ends. The CDR3 sequence: CASSPRGVSTTGELFF. Written as DNA, the CDR3 is TGCGCCAGCAGCCCGAGGGGGGTATCCACTACCGGGGAGCTGTTTTTT.

In this sample, this clonotype turned up many times. This chain links TRBV5-5 with TRBJ1-5, with D uncertain. The CDR3 runs to 17 residues. V was trimmed by 4 bases and J by 0 bases, leaving 17 bases between them. Germline V gene lookup returns CDR1 SGHKS and CDR2 YYEKEE (reference sequence). This CDR3 is CASSLQIDAGSNQPQHF. In DNA form, the CDR3 reads TGTGCCAGCAGCCTACAAATCGACGCTGGTAGCAATCAGCCCCAGCATTTT. Drawing the rest from reference TRBV5-5 and TRBJ1-5, the complete variable domain is DAGVTQSPTHLIKTRGQQVTLRCSPISGHKSVSWYQQVLGQGPQFIFQYYEKEERGRGNFPDRFSARQFPNYSSELNVNALLLGDSALYLCASSLQIDAGSNQPQHFGDGTRLSIL.

In this sample, this clonotype turned up a few times. This rearrangement joins TRBV20-1 to TRBJ2-7; TRBD1 matches 10 bases. The CDR3 is 13 residues long. V lost 6 bases, J lost 6 bases, and 8 bases stayed unmatched. CDR1 is DFQATT and CDR2 is SNEGSKA in the germline V gene (reference sequence). CDR3 nucleotide sequence: TGCAGTGCCATAGGGACAGGGGCCGGCGAGCAGTACTTC. Translating it yields CSAIGTGAGEQYF.

The sample holds many counts of this clonotype. V is TRBV7-2 and J is TRBJ2-1, with TRBD2 matching 11 bases. V lost 4 bases, J lost 0 bases, and 5 bases stayed unmatched. The CDR3 is 17 residues long. Germline assignment: CDR1 SGHTA and CDR2 FQGNSA. The CDR3 bases are TGTGCCAGCAGCTACGGGACTAGCGGTAGCTCCTACAATGAGCAGTTCTTC. Its translation: CASSYGTSGSSYNEQFF.

This clonotype has a count of ten or more. The chain joins TRBV2 to TRBJ1-5; maybe TRBD1 (5 bases). Per germline, CDR1 SNHLY and CDR2 FYNNEI. The CDR3 loop spans 14 amino acids. V gave up 4 bases and J gave up 3 bases, with 10 bases separating them. CDR3 residues: CASSGQGFNQPQHF. The CDR3 DNA reads TGTGCCAGCAGTGGGCAGGGTTTCAATCAGCCCCAGCATTTT.

This clonotype has just a few counts. The genes are TRBV20-1 and TRBJ2-1; a possible D gene is TRBD2 (5 bases). The CDR3 loop spans 14 amino acids. V lost 1 base and J 0 bases, leaving 7 bases between the germline ends. Germline CDR1 and CDR2: DFQATT and SNEGSKA (reference sequence). The CDR3 sequence is CSARGGSSYNEQFF. DNA for the CDR3: TGCAGTGCTAGAGGAGGGAGCTCCTACAATGAGCAGTTCTTC.

This clonotype was detected many times. V gene TRBV19 combines with J gene TRBJ1-1, with D unclear. Trimming removed 7 bases at V and 5 bases at J, with 17 bases between. The germline V gene has CDR1 LNHDA and CDR2 SQIVND (reference sequence). The CDR3 is 14 residues long. CDR3 loop: CASNIGASGTEAFF. CDR3 nucleotide sequence: TGTGCCAGTAATATTGGAGCCTCGGGGACTGAAGCTTTCTTT.

This clonotype was counted between two and nine times. The chain links TRBV27 to TRBJ1-2; TRBD1 matches at 8 bases. Looked up from germline, CDR1 is MNHEY and CDR2 is SMNVEV (reference sequence). V lost 4 bases and J lost 4; bases outside the gene matches: 5. The CDR3 extends over 14 amino acids. This CDR3 is CASSSRDRIYGYTF. The CDR3 DNA is TGTGCCAGCAGTTCCCGGGACAGGATCTATGGCTACACCTTC.

Many counts were recorded for this clonotype. The chain is built from TRBV4-2 and TRBJ1-3; D is uncertain. Germline assignment: CDR1 LGHNA and CDR2 YNFKEQ. The CDR3 has 13 amino acids. Trimming pared 0 bases from V and 4 bases from J, leaving 4 bases between. CDR3 sequence reads: CASSQDEGNTIYF. The DNA of the CDR3 is TGTGCCAGCAGCCAAGACGAGGGAAACACCATATATTTT.

This clonotype has at least ten counts. This sequence joins TRBV12-3 or TRBV12-4 and TRBJ1-3, with unresolved D. There are 15 residues in the CDR3. Trimming stripped 5 bases from V and 4 bases from J, with 15 bases between. CDR3: CASSLMGIGGNTIYF. The CDR3 DNA reads TGTGCCAGCAGTCTAATGGGGATAGGAGGAAACACCATATATTTT.

This clonotype has only a few counts. V gene TRBV5-1 combines with J gene TRBJ1-5, with D hard to call. Deletions cut 2 bases from V and 6 bases from J, with 9 bases between. CDR3 length: 13 amino acids. Germline values: CDR1 SGHRS, CDR2 YFSETQ. CDR3 DNA: TGCGCCAGCAGCTTAACGGGAGGTCAGCCCCAGCATTTT. Encoded protein: CASSLTGGQPQHF. Looking up the rest from reference TRBV5-1 and TRBJ1-5 gives the full variable domain: KAGVTQTPRYLIKTRGQQVTLSCSPISGHRSVSWYQQTPGQGLQFLFEYFSETQRNKGNFPGRFSGRQFSNSRSEMNVSTLELGDSALYLCASSLTGGQPQHFGDGTRLSIL.

This clonotype was observed many times. J is TRBJ2-1 and V is TRBV20-1; perhaps TRBD2 as D (6 bases). The germline gives CDR1 DFQATT, CDR2 SNEGSKA (reference sequence). Trimming pared 3 bases from V and 3 bases from J, leaving 12 bases between. The CDR3 extends over 14 amino acids. The CDR3: CSASSEGIYNEQFF. The CDR3 coding sequence is TGCAGTGCTAGTTCGGAGGGGATCTACAATGAGCAGTTCTTC.

This clonotype was counted ten times or more. The chain recombines TRBV7-2 with TRBJ2-2; no clear D. Trimming removed 1 base from V and 12 bases from J, with 3 bases in between. The germline V gene has CDR1 SGHTA and CDR2 FQGNSA. This CDR3 comprises 10 residues. The CDR3 nucleotides read TGTGCCAGCAGCTTAGGGAAGCTGTTTTTT. Translated: CASSLGKLFF.